This T cell receptor (beta chain) is from a study of T cells in Graves' hyperthyroidism and ophthalmopathy. Orbital computed tomography, thyroid ultrasound, serum thyroxine and TRAb, and clinical symptoms together informed the diagnoses. The authors took PBMCs from 8 to 10 ml fresh peripheral blood. Germline V gene data show CDR1 as MRHNA and CDR2 as SNTAGT. The CDR3 has 14 residues. The V and J ends lost 4 bases and 6 bases, in that order; junction bases with no gene match: 3. The source material, RNA transcripts, was used to amplify TCR beta CDR3 regions. When the TCR CDR3 underwent first-round RT-PCR, the HTBI primer set was used. One entry per CDR3 protein, called by TCRdb with MiXCR from the multiplex PCR reads. Among roughly 630,000 distinct CDR3 sequences listed, 15% to 17% were seen once. Study-level findings and limits: From stable hyperthyroidism, ophthalmopathy was set apart by a 13 V-J model. Blood held most thyroid clonotypes expanded above 0.001 frequency.

Concerning this clonotype: Its antigen is unknown.

Sequencing was carried out using blood. This receptor was taken from a woman under 40 with Graves' hyperthyroidism. The chain recombines TRBV6-4 with TRBJ2-2; 9 nucleotides agree with TRBD1. The CDR3 reads CASSAQGAAGELFF. DNA of the CDR3: TGTGCCAGCAGTGCACAGGGGGCGGCCGGGGAGCTGTTTTTT.